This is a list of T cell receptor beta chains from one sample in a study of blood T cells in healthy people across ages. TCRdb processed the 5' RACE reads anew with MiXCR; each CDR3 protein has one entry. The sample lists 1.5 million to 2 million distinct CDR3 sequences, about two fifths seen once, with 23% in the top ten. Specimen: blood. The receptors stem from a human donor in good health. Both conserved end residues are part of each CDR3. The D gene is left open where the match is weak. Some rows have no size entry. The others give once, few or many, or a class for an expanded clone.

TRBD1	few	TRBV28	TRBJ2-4	TGTGCCAGCAGTTTTTGGACAGGGAAGAAGGGTTTAGCCAAAAACATTCAGTACTTC	CASSFWTGKKGLAKNIQYF
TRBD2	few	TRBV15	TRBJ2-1	TGTGCCACCAGCACGGGACTAGCGGGGGGGCTTGAGCAGTTCTTC	CATSTGLAGGLEQFF
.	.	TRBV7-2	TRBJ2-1	TGTGCCAGCAGGCTGAAGTGGGGGGGGGGCCTGTACAATGAGCAGTTCTTC	CASRLKWGGGLYNEQFF
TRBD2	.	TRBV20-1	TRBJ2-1	TGCAGTGCTAGATATAGCGGGGAGCAGTTCTTC	CSARYSGEQFF
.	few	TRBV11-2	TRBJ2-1	TGTGCCAGCAGCCCCGGGGTAGGGGGGTTCAGTGATGAGCAGTTCTTC	CASSPGVGGFSDEQFF
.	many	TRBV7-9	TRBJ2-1	TGTGCCAGCAGCTCCACTAAACCAGGGGAAGATTATGAGCAGTTCTTC	CASSSTKPGEDYEQFF
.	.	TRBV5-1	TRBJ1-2	TGCGCCAGCAGCCTCGATGAAGTGGGGGGCTATGGCTACACCTTC	CASSLDEVGGYGYTF
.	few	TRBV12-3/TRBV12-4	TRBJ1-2	TGTGCCAGCAAGGGCAGACAGAGCTATGGCTACACCTTC	CASKGRQSYGYTF
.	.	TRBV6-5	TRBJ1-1	TGTGCCAGCAGTTACAGGAAAGACACTGAAGCTTTCTTT	CASSYRKDTEAFF
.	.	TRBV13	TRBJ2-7	TGTGCCAGCAGCGCCCGGGGGCGGGGCTACGAGCAGTACTTC	CASSARGRGYEQYF
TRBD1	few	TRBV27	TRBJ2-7	TGTGCCAGCGGACGGGACAGGGATTACGAGCAGTACTTC	CASGRDRDYEQYF
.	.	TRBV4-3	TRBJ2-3	TGCGCCAGCAGCCGGAGGATCCACGGAATCACAGGTACGCAGTATTTT	CASSRRIHGITGTQYF
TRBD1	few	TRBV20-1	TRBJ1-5	TGCAGTGCTCGTACGACGACAGGGGGCCGGAATCAGCCCCAGCATTTT	CSARTTTGGRNQPQHF
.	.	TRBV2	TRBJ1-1	TGTGCCAGTCGCCCGGGGTATAGAGCCACTGAAGCTTTCTTT	CASRPGYRATEAFF
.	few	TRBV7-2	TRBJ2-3	TGTGCCACCCTAGTATGGGGACAACCCACAGATACGCAGTATTTT	CATLVWGQPTDTQYF
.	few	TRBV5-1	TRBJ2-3	TGCGCCAGCAGCTTGGCCTCCGAAACAGATACGCAGTATTTT	CASSLASETDTQYF
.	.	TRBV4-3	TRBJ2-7	TGCGCCAGCAGCCAAGATAAGAGGGGCTACTACGAGCAGTACTTC	CASSQDKRGYYEQYF
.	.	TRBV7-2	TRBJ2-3	TGTGCCAGCAGCTTAGTTTGGGCCCTCACAGATACGCAGTATTTT	CASSLVWALTDTQYF
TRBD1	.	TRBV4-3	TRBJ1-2	TGCGCCAGCAGCCCGAATATGGACAGGCCTAACTATGGCTACACCTTC	CASSPNMDRPNYGYTF